The present T cell receptor beta chain was sequenced within a study of T cells after yellow fever vaccination (dated by TCRdb to about 2019). For the study in its entirety: Libraries from fractions with low cell numbers were prepared with the SMART-Seq v4 Ultra Low Input RNA kit. Two healthy male donors made up the cohort, one aged 18 to 30 years and the other aged 30 to 40 years. Blood was drawn at multiple timepoints before and after primary and secondary immunization, with bulk PBMC replicates and cell subsets isolated. To follow T-cell clones before and after both primary and booster YFV17D yellow fever vaccination, bulk TCR alpha and beta repertoires underwent longitudinal sequencing.

This clonotype appeared a few times. Its cognate antigen has yet to be identified. No per-base quality is available; no much larger clone lies one base away. TCR cDNA was made using 5'RACE template switching, a step that added a universal primer site and unique molecular identifiers. cDNA synthesis was primed from both the TCR alpha and TCR beta constant segments. Two PCR steps were used to amplify libraries, with sample barcodes and sequencing adapters being added in the second step. Libraries were sequenced on Illumina HiSeq 2500 (2x100 bp) or NovaSeq (2x150 bp). On the study's bioinformatics: Reads were demultiplexed and collapsed into UMI consensus sequences with MIGEC, and V(D)J alignment was performed with MiXCR. Clonotypes responding to the vaccine were identified with edgeR on replicate PBMC samples, with the criteria of FDR below 0.01 and a log2 fold change above 5 up to day 15. Bulk clonotypes were assigned CD4 or CD8 identity according to which sequenced CD4 or CD8 repertoire held them at higher abundance. Clones were called with MiXCR by TCRdb after fastp trimmed the public reads at Q25, and only in-frame beta chains were retained. Identical CDR3 protein sequences are pooled into one entry, listed with their most common genes and DNA. It is TCRdb's table, rather than the study itself, that gives the V and J calls and clone size. The sample table shows 400,000 or so distinct CDR3 sequences, and about 6.2% are seen once. Approximately 16% of the sample is taken by the ten largest.

V was cut back by 10 bases and J by 4 bases, leaving a gap of 5 bases between them. The germline V gene gives CDR1 as MNHEY and CDR2 as SVGEGT. Its CDR3 holds 10 amino acids, cysteine through phenylalanine. CDR3 DNA only is kept here, 30 bases in frame from base 1. Summary of the overall study and its limitations: FACS-sorted repertoires could contain abundant contaminating clonotypes from the bulk population, so computational filtering was required. A small share of clonotypes occurred in both CD4 and CD8 compartments, likely arising from convergent recombination. After the booster, most of the clones that had expanded following primary vaccination were detected again (about 95% of CD4 and around 90% of CD8), which suggests that memory was broadly maintained. Only a couple of donors were included in the study, so the extent to which the findings can be generalized is limited. Compared with the primary T-cell response, the secondary T-cell response was weaker but faster, peaking on day 5 rather than day 15.

Sample treatment or condition, as interpreted from the label and publication: live attenuated yellow fever vaccine strain. At each blood-draw timepoint, two biological replicates of bulk PBMCs were collected. A standard Ficoll-Paque protocol was used to isolate PBMCs from peripheral blood. TriZol was used to extract RNA from bulk PBMCs, CD4 and CD8 fractions, and dextramer-positive and dextramer-negative fractions. The specimen comprised PBMCs, sampled 5 days after the yellow fever booster vaccination. Recombination joined TRBV6-2 or TRBV6-3 with TRBJ2-1, with no reliable assignment of the D segment. The receptor comes from a man aged 25-45 years who received the YFV17D yellow fever vaccine. DNA sequence: TGTGCCATCGGGTACAATGAGCAGTTCTTC. It translates to CAIGYNEQFF.